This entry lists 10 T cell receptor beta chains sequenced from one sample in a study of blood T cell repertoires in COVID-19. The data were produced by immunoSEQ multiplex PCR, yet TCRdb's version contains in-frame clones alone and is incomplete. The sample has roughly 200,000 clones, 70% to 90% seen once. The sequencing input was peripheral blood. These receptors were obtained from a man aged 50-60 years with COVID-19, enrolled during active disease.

The CDR3 region is CASSAQGAETEAFF. The DNA for the CDR3 is TGTGCCAGCAGTGCGCAGGGGGCGGAGACTGAAGCTTTCTTT. The V gene is TRBV2, the J gene TRBJ1-1; 8 bases are a match to TRBD1. The CDR3 is 14 residues long. Trimming at V came to 4 bases and at J to 5 bases, leaving 6 bases not matched to a gene. Per the germline V gene, CDR1 is SNHLY and CDR2 is FYNNEI.

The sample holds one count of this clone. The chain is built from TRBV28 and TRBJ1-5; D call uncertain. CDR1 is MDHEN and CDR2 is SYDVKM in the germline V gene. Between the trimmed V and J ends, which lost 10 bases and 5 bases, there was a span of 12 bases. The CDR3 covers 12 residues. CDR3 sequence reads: CATISAYQPQHF. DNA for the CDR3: TGTGCCACCATCTCAGCGTATCAGCCCCAGCATTTT. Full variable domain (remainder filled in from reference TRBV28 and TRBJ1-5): DVKVTQSSRYLVKRTGEKVFLECVQDMDHENMFWYRQDPGLGLRLIYFSYDVKMKEKGDIPEGYSVSREKKERFSLILESASTNQTSMYLCATISAYQPQHFGDGTRLSIL.

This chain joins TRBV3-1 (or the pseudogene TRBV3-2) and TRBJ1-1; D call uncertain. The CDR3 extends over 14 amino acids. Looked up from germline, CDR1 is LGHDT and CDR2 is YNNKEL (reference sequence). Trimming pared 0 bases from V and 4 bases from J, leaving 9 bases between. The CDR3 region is CASSQDDGSTEAFF. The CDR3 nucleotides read TGTGCCAGCAGCCAAGACGATGGTAGCACTGAAGCTTTCTTT.

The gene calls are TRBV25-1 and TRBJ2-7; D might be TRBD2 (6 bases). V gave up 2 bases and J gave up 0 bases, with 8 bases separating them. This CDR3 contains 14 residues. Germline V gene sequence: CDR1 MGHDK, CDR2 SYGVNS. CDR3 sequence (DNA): TGTGCCAGCAGTGAACTAGCGAACTCCTACGAGCAGTACTTC. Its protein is CASSELANSYEQYF.

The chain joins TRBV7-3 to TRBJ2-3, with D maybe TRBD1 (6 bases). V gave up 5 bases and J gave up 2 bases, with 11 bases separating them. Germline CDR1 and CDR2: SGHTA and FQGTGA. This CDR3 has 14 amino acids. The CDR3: CASSTTGYTDTQYF. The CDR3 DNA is TGTGCCAGCAGCACGACAGGATACACAGATACGCAGTATTTT.

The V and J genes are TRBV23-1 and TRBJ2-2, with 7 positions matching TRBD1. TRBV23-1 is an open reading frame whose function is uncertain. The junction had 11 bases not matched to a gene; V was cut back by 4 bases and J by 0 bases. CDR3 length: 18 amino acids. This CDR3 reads CASSLGTEVSPNTGELFF. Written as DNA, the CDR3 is TGCGCCAGCAGTCTCGGGACAGAGGTTTCCCCGAACACCGGGGAGCTGTTTTTT.

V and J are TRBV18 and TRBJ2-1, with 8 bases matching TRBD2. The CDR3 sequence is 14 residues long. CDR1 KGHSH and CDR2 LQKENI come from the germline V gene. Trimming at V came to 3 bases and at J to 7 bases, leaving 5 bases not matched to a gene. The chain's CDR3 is CASSPGGGNNEQFF. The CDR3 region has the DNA TGTGCCAGCTCACCCGGCGGGGGGAATAATGAGCAGTTCTTC.

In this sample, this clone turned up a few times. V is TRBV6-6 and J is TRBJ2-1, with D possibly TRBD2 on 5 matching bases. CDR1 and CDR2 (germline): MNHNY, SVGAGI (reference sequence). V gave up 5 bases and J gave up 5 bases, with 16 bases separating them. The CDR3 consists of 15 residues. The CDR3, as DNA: TGTGCCAGCAGTGTATCCCGGGGAACCAACAATGAGCAGTTCTTC. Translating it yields CASSVSRGTNNEQFF.

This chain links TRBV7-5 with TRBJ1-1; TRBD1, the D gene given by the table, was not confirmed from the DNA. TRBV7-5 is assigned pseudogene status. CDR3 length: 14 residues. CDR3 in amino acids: CVRSLVRGRAEAFF. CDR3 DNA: TGTGTCAGAAGCTTAGTCAGGGGCAGGGCTGAAGCTTTCTTT.

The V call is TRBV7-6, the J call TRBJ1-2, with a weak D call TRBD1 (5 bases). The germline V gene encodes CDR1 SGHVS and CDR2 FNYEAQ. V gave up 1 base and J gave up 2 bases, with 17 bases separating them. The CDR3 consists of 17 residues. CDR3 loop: CASSLGAGRDQNYGYTF. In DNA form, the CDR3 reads TGTGCCAGCAGCTTAGGAGCCGGCAGGGATCAGAACTATGGCTACACCTTC. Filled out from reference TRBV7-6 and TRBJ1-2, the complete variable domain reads GAGVSQSPRYKVTKRGQDVALRCDPISGHVSLYWYRQALGQGPEFLTYFNYEAQQDKSGLPNDRFSAERPEGSISTLTIQRTEQRDSAMYRCASSLGAGRDQNYGYTFGSGTRLTVV.